The sequence of this T cell receptor (beta chain) was determined in a study of control samples from healthy donors and cancer patients. Per germline, CDR1 LNHNV and CDR2 YYDKDF (reference sequence). Trimming left V 8 bases short and J 3 bases short, with 13 bases between. The CDR3 totals 13 residues. Generated by immunoSEQ multiplex PCR, the TCRdb table keeps only in-frame clones and is missing some. This table has under 20,000 clones, about four fifths appearing once. The receptor was isolated from an elderly man with head and neck cancer. This chain uses TRBV15 with TRBJ1-2; D gene uncertain. The sample comprised PBMCs. CDR3 nucleotide sequence: TGTGCCACCTCGGAAACTAGGGACTATGGCTACACCTTC. It is translated as CATSETRDYGYTF.